This T cell receptor beta chain comes out of a study of blood T cell repertoires in COVID-19. There are 18 residues in the CDR3. With V trimmed by 4 bases and J by 3 bases, 12 bases remained unmatched. Germline CDR1 WNHNN, CDR2 SYGVQD (reference sequence). In the original processing: The authors estimated nucleated cell counts from reference gene primer amplification. Libraries were prepared by immunoSEQ multiplex PCR; TCRdb keeps only in-frame clonotypes and omits some of them. That table gives V, J and clone size, and the DNA gave D and trimming. The top ten hold roughly 3.9% of the sample, which has some 340,000 clones, around nine tenths seen once. This clone was counted between two and nine times.

Input material: PBMCs or T cells enriched from blood (not recorded which). The chain recombines TRBV10-1 with TRBJ1-6, with 7 bases that match TRBD1. This sequence originates from a woman between 25 and 40 years old who had been exposed to COVID-19. The CDR3 here is CASSGGQPQPCYNSPLHF. In DNA, the CDR3 is TGCGCCAGCAGTGGGGGACAGCCCCAGCCTTGCTATAATTCACCCCTCCACTTT.